This TCR beta chain was sequenced for a study of T cell responses to AZD1222 COVID-19 vaccine. Background on the study: Both about-4-week and about-12-week second-dose recipients were combined. Study conclusions and caveats: Donors, mostly white British, included more females; clonal diversity was possibly underestimated. Repertoire sampling happened only post peak T cell response. Rises in breadth and depth of Spike-specific TCRs came after two AZD1222 doses.

The CDR3 runs to 17 residues. The V gene's germline CDR1 is SGHKS and CDR2 YYEKEE (reference sequence). Trimming stripped 0 bases from V and 3 bases from J, with 16 bases between. As to this clone: The antigen remains unidentified.

Clones were read by immunoSEQ multiplex PCR, and TCRdb kept only the in-frame ones, dropping some. The sample records about 170,000 clones, approximately 86% being singletons. This sequence was found in an adult in good health. The chain couples TRBV5-5 to TRBJ2-1, with unresolved D. Source: peripheral blood, taken on day 0 of AZD1222 vaccination. Here the CDR3 DNA reads TGTGCCAGCAGCTTGGGCCCTCAGGTCACGGGCTACAATGAGCAGTTCTTC. Its translation: CASSLGPQVTGYNEQFF.